The following is a TCR beta chain sequence with its context. This sample was taken from a study of beta chain features in type 1 diabetes. Across the study: All of the samples together had 95 million to 140 million sorted cells examined.

V trimming: 6 bases; J trimming: 9 bases; junction bases outside the gene matches: 7. This CDR3 is built from 15 residues. Per germline, CDR1 SNHLY and CDR2 FYNNEI. Since all of the isolated RNA was reverse transcribed, expressed TCRB transcripts were what got sequenced. Libraries were prepared by immunoSEQ multiplex PCR; TCRdb keeps only in-frame clonotypes and omits some of them. The sample has about 130,000 clones, about a tenth seen once. This TCR derives from a man aged 18 to 35 in good health. The sample was central memory CD4+ T cells from blood. The chain is built from TRBV2 and TRBJ2-1; TRBD2 agrees at 14 bases. CDR3 sequence reads: CASRGLAGGFSEQFF. CDR3 coding DNA: TGTGCCAGCAGAGGACTAGCGGGGGGATTTAGTGAGCAGTTCTTC.